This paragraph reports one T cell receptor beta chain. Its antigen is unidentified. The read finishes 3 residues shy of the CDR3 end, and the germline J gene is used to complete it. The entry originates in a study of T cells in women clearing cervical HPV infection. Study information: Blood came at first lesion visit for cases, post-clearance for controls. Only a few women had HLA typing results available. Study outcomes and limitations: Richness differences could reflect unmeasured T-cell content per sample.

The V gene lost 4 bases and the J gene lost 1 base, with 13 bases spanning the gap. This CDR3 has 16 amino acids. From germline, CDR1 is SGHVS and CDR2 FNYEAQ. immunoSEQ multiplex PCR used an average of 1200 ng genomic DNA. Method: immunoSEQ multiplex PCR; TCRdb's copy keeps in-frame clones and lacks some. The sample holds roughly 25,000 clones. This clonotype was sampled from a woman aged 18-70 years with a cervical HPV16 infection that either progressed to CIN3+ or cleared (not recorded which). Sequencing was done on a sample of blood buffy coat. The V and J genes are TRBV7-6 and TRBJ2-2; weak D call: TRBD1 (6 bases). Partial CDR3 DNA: TGTGCCAGCAGCTCTACAGGGACCAAGAACACCGGGGAG. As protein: CASSSTGTKNTGE. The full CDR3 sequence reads CASSSTGTKNTGELFF.